A selection of T cell receptor beta chains follows, all from one sample in a study of T-cell reconstitution after alpha-beta-depleted transplantation in children. TCRdb recomputed calls from the PCR reads with MiXCR, one row per CDR3 protein. The sample consists of roughly 500,000 distinct CDR3 sequences, 32% of them appearing once. This sample comprised PBMCs from the stem cell graft donor, obtained from the stem cell graft. The receptors stem from a human donor who donated a stem cell graft to a child with aplastic anemia. Each CDR3 is given with its conserved first and last residue. D genes are given only for firm matches. Size is stated for part of the rows, as once, few or many counts, or as a class when the clone is expanded.

>TRBJ2-5|-|few|TRBV7-6
TGTGCCAGCAGCTTAAACGCAGGAAAGGGGGAGACCCAGTACTTC
CASSLNAGKGETQYF
>TRBJ2-2|-|-|TRBV7-8
TGTGCCAGCAGCTTGTATCCCGGGGAGCTGTTTTTT
CASSLYPGELFF
>TRBJ1-3|-|-|TRBV29-1
TGCAGCGTTGAAGATCAAAGGACGGCCTCTGGAAACACCATATATTTT
CSVEDQRTASGNTIYF
>TRBJ2-6|-|-|TRBV18
TGTGCCAGCTCGCCCCAGGCGGCGGCTGGGGCCAACGTCCTGACTTTC
CASSPQAAAGANVLTF
>TRBJ2-1|TRBD2|-|TRBV18
TGTGCCAGCTCACCACGCGGCGGGAGTTGGTCGGATGAGCAGTTCTTC
CASSPRGGSWSDEQFF
>TRBJ2-1|TRBD1|few|TRBV6-2/TRBV6-3
TGTGCCAGCAGGCCTACAGGGGGTACCGGCAATGAGCAGTTCTTC
CASRPTGGTGNEQFF
>TRBJ2-3|TRBD2|-|TRBV29-1
TGCAGCCCGCGGGAGGTCACAGATACGCAGTATTTT
CSPREVTDTQYF
>TRBJ2-1|-|-|TRBV20-1
TGCAGTGCTAGTTATAGCGGAGGATCCTACAATGAGCAGTTCTTC
CSASYSGGSYNEQFF
>TRBJ2-1|-|-|TRBV23-1
TGCGCCAGCAGTCTCATACAGCGGGACAGAGGTCTTGGGGACAATGAGCAGTTCTTC
CASSLIQRDRGLGDNEQFF
>TRBJ2-7|TRBD1|-|TRBV4-2
TGTGCCAGCAGCCGGGGACAGGGAGACGAGCAGTACTTC
CASSRGQGDEQYF
>TRBJ2-5|TRBD1|few|TRBV5-1
TGCGCCAGCAGCTTACAGGGGGCTGGCCAAGAGACCCAGTACTTC
CASSLQGAGQETQYF
>TRBJ2-1|TRBD2|-|TRBV20-1
TGCAGTGCTAGTCCGCCGGAGGCAGCGGGGCGATACAATGAGCAGTTCTTC
CSASPPEAAGRYNEQFF
>TRBJ1-5|-|few|TRBV4-3
TGCGCCAGCAGCCCGACACGCAATCAGCCCCAGCATTTT
CASSPTRNQPQHF
>TRBJ2-3|TRBD2|-|TRBV7-2
TGTGCCAGCAGCTTAGCCTTTCCCGGGGGAGCGGGAATCGCAGATACGCAGTATTTT
CASSLAFPGGAGIADTQYF
>TRBJ1-1|TRBD1|once|TRBV19
TGTGCCACCGAACGGGTAGGGGGCGACCATGGCACTGAAGCTTTCTTT
CATERVGGDHGTEAFF
>TRBJ1-2|-|-|TRBV7-9
TGTGCCAGCAGCTTCCCAGGGATCGACTATGGCTACACCTTC
CASSFPGIDYGYTF
>TRBJ1-2|TRBD1|few|TRBV29-1
TGCAGCGTTGAAGATTTTACAGGGGGTAATGGCTACACCTTC
CSVEDFTGGNGYTF
>TRBJ2-1|TRBD2|once|TRBV30
TGTGGCCTAACGGGAGGGCCCTACAATGAGCAGTTCTTC
CGLTGGPYNEQFF
>TRBJ1-3|-|-|TRBV6-1
TGTGCCAGCAGGTCGGGACGGACTGGAAACACCATATATTTT
CASRSGRTGNTIYF
>TRBJ2-3|TRBD2|-|TRBV12-3/TRBV12-4
TGTGCCAGCAGTTCGAGGACTAGCGGGAAGGTAGATACGCAGTATTTT
CASSSRTSGKVDTQYF
>TRBJ1-5|-|few|TRBV29-1
TGCAGCGCCAAGGGGGGGTGGGGGCCCCAGCATTTT
CSAKGGWGPQHF
>TRBJ1-1|-|-|TRBV25-1
TGTGCCAGCAGTGCCAATAGGGCGCGGGCTGAAGCTTTCTTT
CASSANRARAEAFF
>TRBJ2-1|-|-|TRBV30
TGTGCCTGGAGCCCGGGGCCCTCCTACAATGAGCAGTTCTTC
CAWSPGPSYNEQFF
>TRBJ2-2|-|-|TRBV15
TGTGCCACCAGCAGCAGATCGGGACCTATGAACACCGGGGAGCTGTTTTTT
CATSSRSGPMNTGELFF
>TRBJ2-5|-|-|TRBV4-2
TGTGCCAGCAGCCAAGGGACAGCGAGGGAGACCCAGTACTTC
CASSQGTARETQYF
>TRBJ1-6|-|-|TRBV12-3/TRBV12-4
TGTGCCAGCACCGCCGGAGGGAAAGATTCACCCCTCCACTTT
CASTAGGKDSPLHF
>TRBJ2-7|-|few|TRBV6-1
TGTGCCAGCAGTCGCCAGGGGATAGGAGCCTTCTACGAGCAGTACTTC
CASSRQGIGAFYEQYF
>TRBJ2-1|TRBD2|-|TRBV6-2/TRBV6-3
TGTGCCAGCAGTCCAAGGGACTATCCCTACAATGAGCAGTTCTTC
CASSPRDYPYNEQFF
>TRBJ1-1|-|few|TRBV6-5
TGTGCCAGCAGTTACGGCAGGACTCACACTGAAGCTTTCTTT
CASSYGRTHTEAFF
>TRBJ2-2|TRBD2|few|TRBV9
TGTGCCAGCAGCGCCGAGGGAGGGCCCGACACCGGGGAGCTGTTTTTT
CASSAEGGPDTGELFF
>TRBJ1-6|TRBD1|-|TRBV27
TGTGCCAGCAGTCTGACAGGGCGGGCGAATTCACCCCTCCACTTT
CASSLTGRANSPLHF
>TRBJ1-4|-|-|TRBV27
TGTGCCAGCAAGTTTGCAACTAATGAAAAACTGTTTTTT
CASKFATNEKLFF
>TRBJ2-1|-|-|TRBV7-2
TGTGCCAGCAGCGGGTCGGGGGCGGTAAATGAGCAGTTCTTC
CASSGSGAVNEQFF